The 5 T cell receptor beta chains below all came from one sample that was sequenced in a study of T cell responses to AZD1222 COVID-19 vaccine. Sequencing was performed with immunoSEQ multiplex PCR; in TCRdb, only in-frame clones are kept and a portion is missing. The data show some 150,000 clones, around 88% seen once. The source was peripheral blood, collected on day 0 of AZD1222 vaccination. The receptors shown here come from an adult in good health.

This clone was seen only once. The V and J genes are TRBV3-1 (or the pseudogene TRBV3-2) and TRBJ1-1; D not certain. V lost 1 base, J lost 1 base, and 4 bases lay in between. Germline CDR1 reads LGHDT; CDR2 reads YNNKEL (reference sequence). The CDR3 runs 13 residues. DNA of the CDR3: TGTGCCAGCAGCCAAGCATCGAACACTGAAGCTTTCTTT. Amino acid sequence: CASSQASNTEAFF.

This clone was found once. In nucleotides, the CDR3 is TGTGCCACCTACTTCCTGGGAGAGCACACTGAAGCTTTCTTT. The encoded protein is CATYFLGEHTEAFF. This chain links TRBV15 with TRBJ1-1; D gene uncertain. The CDR3 runs 14 residues. Germline assignment: CDR1 LNHNV and CDR2 YYDKDF (reference sequence). The V end lost 8 bases, the J end lost 3 bases, and 16 bases lay between the germline ends.

This clone was picked up one time. The chain recombines TRBV7-3 with TRBJ2-3; D not resolved. The CDR3 covers 12 residues. Per germline, CDR1 SGHTA and CDR2 FQGTGA. Trimming shortened V by 3 bases and J by 4 bases, and 5 bases separated the two germline ends. CDR3 coding DNA: TGTGCCAGCAGCTTGGGCGCAGATACGCAGTATTTT. Amino acids: CASSLGADTQYF.

The chain has TRBV5-1 and TRBJ1-2; D gene uncertain. V lost 0 bases and J 0 bases, leaving 12 bases between the germline ends. CDR1 is SGHRS, CDR2 YFSETQ, per germline. The CDR3 runs 16 residues. The CDR3 DNA reads as TGCGCCAGCAGCTTGGGAGCGGGGTCAGCTAACTATGGCTACACCTTC. Its protein is CASSLGAGSANYGYTF.

V is TRBV19 and J is TRBJ1-5; the D gene is possibly TRBD1 (6 bases). With 6 bases removed from V and 0 bases from J, the gap between germline ends came to 12 bases. The CDR3 spans 15 residues. The V gene's germline CDR1 is LNHDA and CDR2 SQIVND (reference sequence). The CDR3 is CASSPTGPSNQPQHF. As DNA, the CDR3 is TGTGCCAGTAGCCCGACAGGACCTAGCAATCAGCCCCAGCATTTT.